The 31 T cell receptor beta chains in this list originate from one sample, sequenced in a study of monozygotic twins with inflammatory bowel disease. TCRdb re-called the 5' RACE reads and gives one entry per CDR3 protein, without DNA. In all, the sample yields a few hundred thousand distinct CDR3 sequences. What was sequenced was blood. The receptor source for this set is a human donor with ulcerative colitis or Crohn's disease, or a healthy co-twin of an affected twin (not recorded which).

The V gene is TRBV3-1, the J gene TRBJ2-7; TCRdb names TRBD1, which stays unverified in the absence of DNA. Germline V gene lookup returns CDR1 LGHDT and CDR2 YNNKEL (reference sequence). The CDR3 loop spans 11 amino acids. CDR3 loop: CASSAGSEQYF.

This chain uses TRBV7-2 with TRBJ2-3. The CDR3 covers 13 residues. Germline values: CDR1 SGHTA, CDR2 FQGNSA. The chain's CDR3 is CASSSAWDGTQYF. The full variable domain, completed using reference TRBV7-2 and TRBJ2-3, is GAGVSQSPSNKVTEKGKDVELRCDPISGHTALYWYRQSLGQGLEFLIYFQGNSAPDKSGLPSDRFSAERTGGSVSTLTIQRTQQEDSAVYLCASSSAWDGTQYFGPGTRLTVL.

The genes are TRBV20-1 and TRBJ1-2; the D call from TCRdb, TRBD1, cannot be confirmed without DNA. Per the germline V gene, CDR1 is DFQATT and CDR2 is SNEGSKA (reference sequence). The CDR3 is 12 residues long. The CDR3 spells CSAKTGERGYTF.

The J gene is TRBJ1-3, the V gene TRBV12-3 or TRBV12-4; the D call from TCRdb, TRBD1, cannot be confirmed without DNA. The CDR3 totals 16 residues. Here the CDR3 reads CASRPGGKGTGNTIYF.

The V and J genes are TRBV15 and TRBJ2-3; TCRdb designates TRBD2, a call that cannot be tested without DNA. The CDR3 totals 15 residues. Germline V gene data show CDR1 as LNHNV and CDR2 as YYDKDF (reference sequence). This CDR3 reads CATSRDKGPRDTQYF.

The gene calls are TRBV5-4 and TRBJ2-1; TCRdb lists TRBD1, though no DNA is available to test this call. The CDR3 is made up of 18 amino acids. CDR1 and CDR2 (germline): SGHNT, YYREEE (reference sequence). CDR3 in amino acids: CASSSGQLRQAWGGEQFF.

J is TRBJ2-2 and V is TRBV9. CDR3 length: 15 residues. From germline, CDR1 is SGDLS and CDR2 YYNGEE. This chain's CDR3 is CASSVARGWTGELFF. Based on the CDR3 plus reference TRBV9 and TRBJ2-2, the full variable domain is DSGVTQTPKHLITATGQRVTLRCSPRSGDLSVYWYQQSLDQGLQFLIQYYNGEERAKGNILERFSAQQFPDLHSELNLSSLELGDSALYFCASSVARGWTGELFFGEGSRLTVL.

The rearrangement joins TRBV6-1 to TRBJ1-3; absent DNA, TCRdb's TRBD1 call cannot be checked. The germline CDR1 and CDR2 sequences are MNHNS and SASEGT. This CDR3 has 16 residues. CDR3 amino acids: CASRTSSGYSGNTIYF.

The rearrangement links TRBV18 to TRBJ1-1. Per the germline V gene, CDR1 is KGHSH and CDR2 is LQKENI. The CDR3 contains 14 residues. CDR3 sequence: CASSPLGGSAEAFF.

The V and J genes are TRBV7-2 and TRBJ2-5. This CDR3 has 13 residues. Germline CDR1 SGHTA, CDR2 FQGNSA. The CDR3 region is CASSSRVQETQYF.

The chain couples TRBV27 to TRBJ2-5. The germline CDR1 and CDR2 sequences are MNHEY and SMNVEV (reference sequence). This CDR3 has 13 residues. The CDR3 sequence: CASSQLGQVTQYF.

The J gene is TRBJ1-1, the V gene TRBV6-5. CDR1 is MNHEY and CDR2 is SVGAGI in the germline V gene. This CDR3 is 13 amino acids long. The CDR3 loop is CASSFTQNTEAFF.

The rearrangement uses TRBV7-8 and TRBJ2-3; TCRdb picks TRBD2, but there is no DNA to check that call. CDR1 is SGHVS, CDR2 FQNEAQ, per germline. This CDR3 has 17 amino acids. The CDR3 region is CASASGLAGGFEDTQYF.

This chain uses TRBV7-2 with TRBJ2-7. Germline V lookup: CDR1 SGHTA, CDR2 FQGNSA. This CDR3 contains 15 residues. This CDR3 is CASSLVSGSSYEQYF.

The rearrangement uses TRBV11-2 and TRBJ2-1; the TCRdb call, TRBD1, lacks DNA for checking. This CDR3 has 19 amino acids. From germline, CDR1 is SGHAT and CDR2 FQNNGV. This chain's CDR3 is CASSLVQVAGQGVHNEQFF.

The rearrangement links TRBV4-3 to TRBJ2-7; TCRdb selects TRBD1, and the lack of DNA leaves this call unchecked. The germline V gene has CDR1 LGHNA and CDR2 YSLEER. CDR3 length: 14 residues. The CDR3 reads CASSQDRGTYEQYF.

The chain combines TRBV18 with TRBJ1-5; TCRdb names TRBD1, which stays unverified in the absence of DNA. CDR1 is KGHSH and CDR2 is LQKENI in the germline V gene. This CDR3 is 16 amino acids long. The chain's CDR3 is CASSVQQGADNQPQHF.

This chain uses TRBV7-9 with TRBJ2-5; TCRdb gives TRBD1 as the D gene, but with no DNA this cannot be confirmed. CDR1 is SEHNR and CDR2 is FQNEAQ in the germline V gene (reference sequence). This CDR3 spans 13 amino acids. The CDR3 reads CASRISGVGTQYF. The variable domain in full, with the rest retrieved from reference TRBV7-9 and TRBJ2-5, is DTGVSQNPRHKITKRGQNVTFRCDPISEHNRLYWYRQTLGQGPEFLTYFQNEAQLEKSRLLSDRFSAERPKGSFSTLEIQRTEQGDSAMYLCASRISGVGTQYFGPGTRLLVL.

V is TRBV2 and J is TRBJ1-1; the TCRdb D gene call, TRBD1, has no DNA to confirm it. Germline values: CDR1 SNHLY, CDR2 FYNNEI. This CDR3 is 14 amino acids long. The CDR3 sequence is CASSPQGFLTEAFF.

The rearrangement uses TRBV3-1 and TRBJ2-1; TCRdb designates TRBD2, a call that cannot be tested without DNA. CDR1 and CDR2 from the germline V gene are LGHDT and YNNKEL (reference sequence). CDR3 length: 13 amino acids. The CDR3 protein is CASSRPAGIEQFF.

J is TRBJ2-2 and V is TRBV15. This CDR3 has 14 amino acids. Germline V gene data show CDR1 as LNHNV and CDR2 as YYDKDF (reference sequence). The CDR3 loop is CATSRDHGPGELFF.

The chain carries TRBV12-3 or TRBV12-4 and TRBJ2-5. This CDR3 region has 12 residues. The CDR3: CASSLRRETQYF.

V usage is TRBV20-1 and J usage is TRBJ1-4. CDR3 length: 13 amino acids. Germline V lookup: CDR1 DFQATT, CDR2 SNEGSKA (reference sequence). The CDR3 is CSARYATNEKLFF.

The chain uses TRBV6-5 and TRBJ2-7; absent DNA, TCRdb's TRBD1 call cannot be checked. CDR1 and CDR2 (germline): MNHEY, SVGAGI. The CDR3 consists of 16 residues. The CDR3 loop reads CASSYSIWDGTYEQYF.

The chain carries TRBV7-8 and TRBJ2-2; the D call from TCRdb, TRBD1, cannot be confirmed without DNA. CDR3 size: 16 residues. Germline CDR1 is SGHVS and CDR2 is FQNEAQ. The CDR3: CASSPLGQGATGELFF. The full variable domain, in which reference TRBV7-8 and TRBJ2-2 provide the parts outside the CDR3, is GAGVSQSPRYKVAKRGQDVALRCDPISGHVSLFWYQQALGQGPEFLTYFQNEAQLDKSGLPSDRFFAERPEGSVSTLKIQRTQQEDSAVYLCASSPLGQGATGELFFGEGSRLTVL.

The chain links TRBV5-1 to TRBJ1-1. CDR1 is SGHRS, CDR2 YFSETQ, per germline. The CDR3 runs 15 residues. Here the CDR3 reads CASSRPSQVSTEAFF.

This chain's CDR3 is CASSQRNQANEKLFF. J is TRBJ1-4 and V is TRBV7-8. Germline values: CDR1 SGHVS, CDR2 FQNEAQ. This CDR3 contains 15 residues.

The genes are TRBV28 and TRBJ2-5; TCRdb reports TRBD2, a call that lacks DNA to check it against. Germline lookup yields CDR1 MDHEN and CDR2 SYDVKM. This CDR3 contains 13 residues. Here the CDR3 reads CASWRGQSETQYF. The whole variable domain, filled in from reference TRBV28 and TRBJ2-5, reads DVKVTQSSRYLVKRTGEKVFLECVQDMDHENMFWYRQDPGLGLRLIYFSYDVKMKEKGDIPEGYSVSREKKERFSLILESASTNQTSMYLCASWRGQSETQYFGPGTRLLVL.

The rearrangement joins TRBV5-6 to TRBJ1-5. The germline V gene encodes CDR1 SGHDT and CDR2 YYEEEE. This CDR3 contains 16 residues. The CDR3 reads CASSRWPSNSNQPQHF.

The chain's CDR3 is CATLRDRGNYGYTF. The V gene is TRBV28, the J gene TRBJ1-2; lacking DNA, the TRBD1 call made by TCRdb goes unchecked. Germline assignment: CDR1 MDHEN and CDR2 SYDVKM. The CDR3 loop spans 14 amino acids.

The chain links TRBV12-3 or TRBV12-4 to TRBJ2-4; lacking DNA, the TRBD2 call made by TCRdb goes unchecked. This CDR3 region has 16 residues. CDR3 in amino acids: CASRPVGGAGKNIQYF.